This T cell receptor beta chain was captured by sequencing in a study of metastatic and nonmetastatic thyroid tumors. Looking at the study overall: Repertoires of blood and of tissue (tumor or nodule) from malignant and benign thyroid patients were compared. General study findings and limits: Malignant thyroid tumors reportedly had TCR beta diversity that was significantly higher than in benign nodules, in blood and tumor.

This clone was observed many times. The antigen is unknown. Every patient underwent thyroid surgery untreated. Trimming took 4 bases from V and 3 from J; bases not matched to a gene: 9. CDR1 and CDR2 (germline): LGHDT, YNNKEL (reference sequence). The CDR3 spans 16 residues. Through MiXCR, TCRdb re-clonotyped the PCR reads. The table shows 15,000 to 20,000 clones, with roughly 20% occurring only once. Sequencing input: adjacent normal tissue. J is TRBJ2-7 and V is TRBV3-1; TRBD2 agrees at 10 bases. The sequence came from a female donor with papillary thyroid cancer or a benign thyroid nodule (not recorded which). Some clones in this sample may be carry-over from other donors' samples. For the CDR3, the DNA is TGTGCCAGCAGCCCGGGTCGACTAGCGGGCTTCTACGAGCAGTACTTC. It is translated as CASSPGRLAGFYEQYF.